This T cell receptor (beta chain) was identified during a study of T-cell reconstitution after alpha-beta-depleted transplantation in children. Study observations and caveats: The authors attributed T-cell counts and diversity one year after transplant mostly to newly produced T cells. Reportedly, only several hundred clones from non-depleted graft cells drove alpha-beta T-cell counts at about two months. From surviving recipient T cells and thymic progenitors came the high day-60 TCRbeta diversity observed in some patients.

This CDR3 contains 16 residues. Per germline, CDR1 DFQATT and CDR2 SNEGSKA (reference sequence). The V and J ends lost 7 bases and 6 bases respectively, with 25 bases between them. Preparing the TCRbeta library involved the use of unique molecular identifiers. Each CDR3 protein is one row after TCRdb ran MiXCR on the PCR reads. The table records just over 200,000 distinct CDR3 sequences, about 8.7% of them present only once. Comment on this clonotype: Its matching antigen is unknown.

This chain connects TRBV20-1 to TRBJ2-1; maybe TRBD2 (6 bases). The starting material was PBMCs, mostly from graft donor cells, obtained 360 days after TCRalphabeta/CD19-depleted stem cell transplant. The sequence was collected from a male patient under 10 years old who had a stem cell transplant for acute myeloid leukemia, so the T cells may come from the graft donor. Here the CDR3 reads CSGRRFWGDFGNEQFF. For the CDR3, the DNA is TGCAGTGGGAGGCGCTTTTGGGGGGACTTCGGCAATGAGCAGTTCTTC.